This T cell receptor (beta chain) was sequenced for a study of T cells after yellow fever vaccination. The study, taken as a whole, reports: The CD4 and CD8 compartments had a small share of their clonotypes in common. Re-detected after boosting: most primary clones, 95% to 98% of CD4 and under 90% of CD8. Bulk-population clonotypes that are abundant could appear as contaminants in FACS-sorted repertoires.

CDR1 and CDR2 from the germline V gene are SGHRS and YFSETQ. The CDR3 has 13 residues. Trimming left V 4 bases short and J 2 bases short, with 9 bases between. Conversion of TCR transcripts into cDNA relied on 5'RACE template switching, which added a universal primer site and UMIs. MiXCR was run by TCRdb on the 5' RACE reads, yielding one entry per CDR3 protein. The data show hundreds of thousands of distinct CDR3 sequences, more than 8.5% seen once. On this clonotype: Its target is unknown.

Sequencing was performed on PBMCs, taken on the day of the first yellow fever vaccination. This TCR was recovered from a man aged 18 to 30 who received the YFV17D yellow fever vaccine. The genes are TRBV5-1 and TRBJ1-2; no definite D call. Here the CDR3 reads CASSTTPNYGYTF. DNA for the CDR3: TGCGCCAGCAGCACGACACCGAACTATGGCTACACCTTC.